Sequencing of this T cell receptor (beta chain) was carried out in a study of blood T cell repertoires in COVID-19. On the study more broadly: T cells, B-cell-depleted T cells, or PBMCs supplied cDNA or gDNA.

This CDR3 spans 16 amino acids. CDR1 is SGHTA, CDR2 FQGNSA, per germline. V lost 1 base, J lost 0 bases, and 7 bases lay in between. Exposed study participants had met a COVID-19 case within 2 weeks before entry. As originally analysed: Cell counts per sample came from amplifying reference gene primers. Generated by immunoSEQ multiplex PCR, the TCRdb table keeps only in-frame clones and is missing some. That table supplies the V and J calls and clone size; D and trimming were determined from the DNA. There are more than 200,000 clones in the sample; 80% to 90% occur only once, and more than 3% lies in the top ten.

The TCR was taken from a woman between 25 and 40 years old who had been exposed to COVID-19. The rearrangement uses TRBV7-2 and TRBJ2-6; D is uncertain. Sequencing was done on a sample of PBMCs or T cells enriched from blood (not recorded which). The CDR3 nucleotides read TGTGCCAGCAGCTTAGGCCTATACTCTGGGGCCAACGTCCTGACTTTC. It encodes CASSLGLYSGANVLTF.